The TCR beta chain under discussion was sequenced for a study of blood T cell repertoires in COVID-19. The overall study: The United States, Italy and Spain were the sources of the acute and convalescent COVID-19 samples. Sources were T cells, B-cell-depleted T cells, or PBMCs; the material itself was cDNA or gDNA.

The assay was immunoSEQ multiplex PCR, and TCRdb's table has in-frame clones only and misses some. The sample consists of a few hundred thousand clones, 85% to 90% of them appearing once. The sample holds one count of this clone. Germline values: CDR1 SNHLY, CDR2 FYNNEI. The CDR3 is 18 amino acids. Trimming pared 7 bases from V and 0 bases from J, leaving 22 bases between. Sequences were obtained from peripheral blood. This clonotype was obtained from a man aged 25-45 years with acute or convalescent COVID-19. The gene calls are TRBV2 and TRBJ1-3; tentative D call: TRBD1 (6 bases). CDR3 loop: CASMVDRWSTYSGNTIYF. The DNA for the CDR3 is TGTGCCAGCATGGTCGACAGGTGGTCGACATACTCTGGAAACACCATATATTTT.